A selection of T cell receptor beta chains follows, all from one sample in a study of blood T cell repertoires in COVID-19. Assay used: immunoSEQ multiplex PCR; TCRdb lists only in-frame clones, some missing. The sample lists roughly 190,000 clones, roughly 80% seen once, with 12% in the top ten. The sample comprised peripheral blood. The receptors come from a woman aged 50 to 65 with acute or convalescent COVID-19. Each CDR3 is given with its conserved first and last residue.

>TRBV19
CASRTNFYNEQFF
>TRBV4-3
CASSQDTGVEAFF
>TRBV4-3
CASSQDLGGEKYQETQYF
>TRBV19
CASSPGGTGGAYEQYF
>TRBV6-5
CASSRNRGQDYEQYF
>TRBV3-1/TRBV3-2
CASSPPLAGDLGADTQYF
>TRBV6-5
CASSRTPNYGYTF
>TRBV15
CATSRDGLAGGETQYF
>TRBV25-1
CASSPSGPKYEQYF
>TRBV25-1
CASSDLYEQYF
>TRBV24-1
CATSGAGGGGYTF
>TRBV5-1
CASSTSGGTYEQYF
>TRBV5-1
CASSLESGYNSPLHF
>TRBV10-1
CASSGTDPNTGELFF
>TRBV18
CASSPTDYSYEQYF
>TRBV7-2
CASSLEAGPRAQYF
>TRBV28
CASSRTGAKNIQYF
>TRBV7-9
CASSDPGLAGSSQETQYF
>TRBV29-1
CSVGLVSGTREQYF
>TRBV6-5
CASGQGVRTEAFF
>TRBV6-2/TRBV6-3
CASSRTDLDTQYF
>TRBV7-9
CASSWDSNTEAFF
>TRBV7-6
CASSLARQGGSYNEQFF
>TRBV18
CASSQRGGQTEAFF
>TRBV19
CASSIDGYGYTF
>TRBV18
CASSPSRQVDTEAFF
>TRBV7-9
CASSLFCVDNRPTNEKLFF
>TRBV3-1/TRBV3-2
CASSQFQGGNYGYTF
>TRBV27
CASRSKLAGGPTDTQYF
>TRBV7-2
CASSRQGTDTQYF
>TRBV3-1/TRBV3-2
CASSLLAGDTDTQYF
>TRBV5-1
CASRSLTGTSVANEQFF
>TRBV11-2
CASSLAEGRIYGYTF
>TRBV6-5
CASSRTDSSYEQYF
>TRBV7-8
CASSLARESPLHF
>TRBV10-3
CAISESGGLNIQYF
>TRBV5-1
CASSLTSGRAGAPKTQYF
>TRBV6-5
CASTKSVGAEQYF
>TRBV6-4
CASSVTSGGPTNTGELFF
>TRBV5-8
CASSLVGGHF
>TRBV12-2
CASRSGLADEQYF
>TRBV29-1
CSVERLAYGDTEAFF
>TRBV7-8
CASSLRDSQNSPLHF
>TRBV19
CASSNGGYGTDTQYF